Given below is one T cell receptor beta chain in context. The CDR3 sequence is 14 residues long. In germline, CDR1 is MNHEY, CDR2 SMNVEV (reference sequence). The V and J ends lost 6 bases and 7 bases respectively, with 15 bases between them. Researchers ran the assay at a deep level. Clones were sequenced by immunoSEQ multiplex PCR, and TCRdb holds only the in-frame ones, with some missing. Of almost 700,000 clones in the sample, about 92% were seen once. The data stem from a study of shared clonotypes between healthy human individuals. About the study: Per donor, CD8 memory used one plate, CD8 naive used two, CD4 memory used three and CD4 naive used three.

Naive CD8 isolation took CD45RO-negative cells positively selected for CCR7 and excluded terminally differentiated effector memory CD45RA+ cells. V usage is TRBV27 and J usage is TRBJ2-2, with a possible D match to TRBD2 (5 bases). This clonotype originated in a man aged 25 to 40 in good health. The sample was naive CD8+ T cells sorted from blood. CDR3 nucleotide sequence: TGTGCCAGCAGAGGCTTGAGGGCCTTCGGGGAGCTGTTTTTT. Protein: CASRGLRAFGELFF.